Listed below are T cell receptor beta chains from one sample, sequenced in a study of cytomegalovirus exposure and HLA in healthy donors. The assay was immunoSEQ multiplex PCR, and TCRdb's table has in-frame clones only and misses some. The sample lists roughly 100,000 clones; approximately 16% were seen once. The sample comprised PBMCs. The receptors originated from a female donor in good health and CMV-seronegative. CDR3s include the opening cysteine and the closing phenylalanine or tryptophan. The D gene is left open where the match is weak. The listing skips clone size in some rows; elsewhere it reads once, few, many or a size class.

TRBV27	TRBJ2-7	TRBD1	.	TGTGCCAGCAGTCTCAGACAGGGCTCCTACGAGCAGTACTTC	CASSLRQGSYEQYF
TRBV4-1	TRBJ2-3	.	.	TGCGCCAGCAGCCAAGTGGGGGCTAATCTGGATACGCAGTATTTT	CASSQVGANLDTQYF
TRBV10-3	TRBJ1-2	.	few	TGTGCCATCAGTGAGTCTACGGCTAACTATGGCTACACCTTC	CAISESTANYGYTF
TRBV4-2	TRBJ1-4	TRBD1	few	TGTGCCAGCAGCCAAGATACAGGGGTCGATGAAAAACTGTTTTTT	CASSQDTGVDEKLFF
TRBV12-5	TRBJ2-3	TRBD2	.	TGTGCTAGTGCTCTGGGCGGGACTACAAGCACAGATACGCAGTATTTT	CASALGGTTSTDTQYF
TRBV4-1	TRBJ1-5	.	once	TGCGCCAGCAGCCACCTTCTCAGGGGTCCTAGCAATCAGCCCCAGCATTTT	CASSHLLRGPSNQPQHF
TRBV11-2	TRBJ2-1	.	.	TGTGCCAGCAGCTTAGAGGTGCAGCGGGTAAATGAGCAGTTCTTC	CASSLEVQRVNEQFF
TRBV9	TRBJ2-3	.	few	TGTGCCAGCAGCGTAAGTGGGGGGAGTGGAGCAGATACGCAGTATTTT	CASSVSGGSGADTQYF
TRBV19	TRBJ2-3	TRBD2	few	TGTGCCAGTAGTTCCCCAGCGGGGGGTCCAGGAGATACGCAGTATTTT	CASSSPAGGPGDTQYF
TRBV11-2	TRBJ1-1	.	few	TGTGCCAGCAGCTCCGCCTCTTCGAGGAACACTGAAGCTTTCTTT	CASSSASSRNTEAFF
TRBV7-9	TRBJ1-4	TRBD1	.	TGTGCCAGCAGCCTGGGGACAGGCCCTAATGAAAAACTGTTTTTT	CASSLGTGPNEKLFF
TRBV4-1	TRBJ1-2	.	.	TGCGCCAGCAGCCAACCAGGCCGCTATGGCTACACCTTC	CASSQPGRYGYTF
TRBV6-4	TRBJ2-1	TRBD2	few	TGTGCCAGCAGTGACTCAAGCGGGGGGCCCCCAAATGAGCAGTTCTTC	CASSDSSGGPPNEQFF
TRBV7-9	TRBJ1-4	.	.	TGTGCCAGCAGCTTACAGGGTGAAAAACTGTTTTTT	CASSLQGEKLFF
TRBV2	TRBJ2-3	TRBD2	.	TGTGCCAGCAGTGAAGTTGTAGCGGGGGGCACAGATACGCAGTATTTT	CASSEVVAGGTDTQYF
TRBV9	TRBJ2-7	TRBD2	.	TGTGCCAGCAGCGTAGATTTCAGCGGGGCTTGGGAGCAGTACTTC	CASSVDFSGAWEQYF
TRBV25-1	TRBJ1-1	.	.	TGTGCCAGCAGTGAATATAGGGGTAACACTGAAGCTTTCTTT	CASSEYRGNTEAFF
TRBV7-2	TRBJ1-2	TRBD1	.	TGTGCCAGCAGCTTAGCACAGGGGGTTAACTATGGCTACACCTTC	CASSLAQGVNYGYTF
TRBV18	TRBJ2-5	TRBD2	.	TGTGCCAGCTCACCATACCAAATAGCGGGAGAAGAGACCCAGTACTTC	CASSPYQIAGEETQYF
TRBV7-9	TRBJ2-7	TRBD2	.	TGTGCCAGCAGCTCCACTCTAGCGGGGAGCTCCTACGAGCAGTACTTC	CASSSTLAGSSYEQYF
TRBV4-1	TRBJ2-6	.	.	TGCGCCAGCAGCCGTCCGGGAAGAACGAGCTCTGGGGCCAACGTCCTGACTTTC	CASSRPGRTSSGANVLTF
TRBV28	TRBJ2-3	.	.	TGTGCCAGCAGCCCTGACCACCCGACAGGGACTAGCACAGATACGCAGTATTTT	CASSPDHPTGTSTDTQYF
TRBV28	TRBJ2-5	.	.	TGTGCCAGCAGTTTAAATGGACTGGATAAAGAGACCCAGTACTTC	CASSLNGLDKETQYF
TRBV29-1	TRBJ1-1	.	once	TGCAGCGCTGGACAGACGAACACTGAAGCTTTCTTT	CSAGQTNTEAFF
TRBV6-6	TRBJ2-3	.	few	TGTGCCAGCAGTCAAAGGCAGGGCACAGATACGCAGTATTTT	CASSQRQGTDTQYF
TRBV19	TRBJ1-1	.	few	TGTGCCAGTAAAAATATGGGACTTTCGATTCGGTGGACTGAAGCTTTCTTT	CASKNMGLSIRWTEAFF
TRBV2	TRBJ1-1	TRBD1	few	TGTGCCAGCAGACAGGGGAGCCCTGAAGCTTTCTTT	CASRQGSPEAFF
TRBV28	TRBJ2-7	TRBD2	.	TGTGCCAGCAGCCAGGGACTAGCGGGAGGGCCCGGAGACGAGCAGTACTTC	CASSQGLAGGPGDEQYF
TRBV7-8	TRBJ1-5	TRBD1	few	TGTGCCAGCAGCTTAGGATTCGGACAGGTGGGCCTCGGGCCCCAGCATTTT	CASSLGFGQVGLGPQHF
TRBV9	TRBJ2-2	.	.	TGTGCCAGCAGCGTCCAACTGAACACCGGGGAGCTGTTTTTT	CASSVQLNTGELFF
TRBV7-8	TRBJ2-3	TRBD1	few	TGTGCCAGCAGCGCAGACAGGGGGAGCACAGATACGCAGTATTTT	CASSADRGSTDTQYF
TRBV4-3	TRBJ1-5	TRBD1	few	TGCGCCAGCAGCCAAGCATGGCAGGGGGGACAGCCCCAGCATTTT	CASSQAWQGGQPQHF
TRBV28	TRBJ1-4	.	few	TGTGCCAGCAGTGCTGGGGGCCCAACTAATGAAAAACTGTTTTTT	CASSAGGPTNEKLFF
TRBV9	TRBJ1-1	.	.	TGTGCCAGCAGCGTAAGCGGAGCGGGAAACACTGAAGCTTTCTTT	CASSVSGAGNTEAFF
TRBV2	TRBJ2-3	.	.	TGTGCCAGCAGCCCCCAGCGCAGATACACCACAGATACGCAGTATTTT	CASSPQRRYTTDTQYF
TRBV9	TRBJ2-5	TRBD2	few	TGTGCCAGCAGCGTAGAATTTGGAGGTAGCGGGAAAGAGACCCAGTACTTC	CASSVEFGGSGKETQYF
TRBV6-6	TRBJ1-4	TRBD1	.	TGTGCCAGCAGTTTCGGACAGGGAGGCAATGAAAAACTGTTTTTT	CASSFGQGGNEKLFF
TRBV19	TRBJ2-5	.	few	TGTGCCAGTAGCGACCAGGGGTCGATTCAAGAGACCCAGTACTTC	CASSDQGSIQETQYF
TRBV18	TRBJ2-1	TRBD2	.	TGTGCCAGCTCACCCCGGGTAGCGGGAGATGTACGTGGTGAGCAGTTCTTC	CASSPRVAGDVRGEQFF
TRBV18	TRBJ2-5	.	few	TGTGCCAGCTCACCGGCACAGGGTCCGATGGAGACCCAGTACTTC	CASSPAQGPMETQYF
TRBV4-1	TRBJ2-5	TRBD1	few	TGCGCCAGCAGCCAAGTGCCAGGACAGGGGTACCCCGGGGCCCAGTACTTC	CASSQVPGQGYPGAQYF
TRBV4-1	TRBJ1-2	TRBD1	.	TGCGCCAGCAGCCCCCGAAGGATGTGGGACAGGGGCCCCATTAACTATGGCTACACCTTC	CASSPRRMWDRGPINYGYTF
TRBV4-1	TRBJ1-1	.	.	TGCGCCAGCAGCCACTGGGGAGGGGGAAGCACTGAAGCTTTCTTT	CASSHWGGGSTEAFF
TRBV5-1	TRBJ1-1	.	few	TGCGCCAGCAGCTGGGACATGAGGAACACTGAAGCTTTCTTT	CASSWDMRNTEAFF
TRBV27	TRBJ1-3	TRBD1	.	TGTGCCAGCAGTTTGGACAGGGGGAAAGTTTGGAACACCATATATTTT	CASSLDRGKVWNTIYF
TRBV6-6	TRBJ2-7	TRBD1	.	TGTGCCAGCAGCTTGACAGGGCCCTACGAGCAGTACTTC	CASSLTGPYEQYF